This T cell receptor beta chain was captured by sequencing in a study of cytomegalovirus exposure and HLA in healthy donors. Study-level results: The dataset shows that most TCR sequences were rare, while some public TCRs occurred in many donors.

The CDR3 has 15 amino acids. Germline-derived CDR1 and CDR2 are SQVTM and ANQGSEA. J was trimmed by 0 bases and V by 4 bases; bases with no gene match: 6. Comments on this clone: Its target is not known.

Clones were read by immunoSEQ multiplex PCR, and TCRdb kept only the in-frame ones, dropping some. The table has some 170,000 clones, nearly 90% seen once; the top ten hold 4.2%. The clonotype originates from a young man in good health and CMV-seropositive. V usage is TRBV29-1 and J usage is TRBJ2-1; 7 nucleotides align to TRBD2. The specimen was PBMCs. The CDR3 loop is CSVGKGLSSYNEQFF. Written as DNA, the CDR3 is TGCAGCGTTGGGAAGGGACTATCCTCCTACAATGAGCAGTTCTTC.